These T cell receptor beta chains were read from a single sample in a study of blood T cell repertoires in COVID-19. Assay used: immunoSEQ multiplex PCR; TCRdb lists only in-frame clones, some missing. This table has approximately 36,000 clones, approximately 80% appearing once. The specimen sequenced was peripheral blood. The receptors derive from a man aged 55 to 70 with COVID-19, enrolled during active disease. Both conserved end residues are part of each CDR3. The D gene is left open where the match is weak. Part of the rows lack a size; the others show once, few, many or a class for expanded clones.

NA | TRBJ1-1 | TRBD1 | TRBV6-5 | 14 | CASSRGQGHTEAFF | TGTGCCAGCAGCCGAGGACAGGGCCACACTGAAGCTTTCTTT
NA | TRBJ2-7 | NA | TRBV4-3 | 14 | CASSQDPRGYEQYF | TGCGCCAGCAGCCAAGATCCCCGGGGCTACGAGCAGTACTTC
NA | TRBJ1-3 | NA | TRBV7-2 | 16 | CASSSDPTGRRNTIYF | TGTGCCAGCAGCTCAGACCCCACAGGGCGGAGAAACACCATATATTTT
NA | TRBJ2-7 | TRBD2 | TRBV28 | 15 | CASTIAGGPAYEQYF | TGTGCCAGCACAATAGCGGGAGGGCCAGCCTACGAGCAGTACTTC
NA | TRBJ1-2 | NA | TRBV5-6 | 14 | CASSLAGGASGYTF | TGTGCCAGCAGCTTGGCGGGGGGCGCATCTGGCTACACCTTC
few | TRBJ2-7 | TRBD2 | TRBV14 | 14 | CASSSLAGDYEQYF | TGTGCCAGCAGCTCATTAGCGGGAGACTACGAGCAGTACTTC
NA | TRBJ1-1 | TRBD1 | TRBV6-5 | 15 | CASSSQTGGRAEAFF | TGTGCCAGCAGTTCGCAGACAGGGGGCCGGGCTGAAGCTTTCTTT
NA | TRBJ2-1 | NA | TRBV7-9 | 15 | CASSPRGSGVGEQFF | TGTGCCAGCAGCCCCCGGGGGTCGGGGGTCGGTGAGCAGTTCTTC
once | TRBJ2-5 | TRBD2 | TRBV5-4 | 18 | CASSLRGLAGGSIETQYF | TGTGCCAGCAGCTTGCGGGGACTAGCGGGAGGTTCTATAGAGACCCAGTACTTC
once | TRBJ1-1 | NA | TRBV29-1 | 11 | CSVAPRAEAFF | TGCAGCGTAGCACCCCGGGCTGAAGCTTTCTTT
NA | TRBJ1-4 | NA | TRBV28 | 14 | CASSQFNSNEKLFF | TGTGCCAGCAGCCAATTCAATAGTAATGAAAAACTGTTTTTT
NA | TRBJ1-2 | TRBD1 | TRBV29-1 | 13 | CSVELTGLYGYTF | TGCAGCGTTGAATTGACAGGGCTCTATGGCTACACCTTC
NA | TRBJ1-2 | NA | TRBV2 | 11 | CASKPLGGYTF | TGTGCCAGCAAACCGCTCGGGGGCTACACCTTC
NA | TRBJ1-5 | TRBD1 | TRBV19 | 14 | CASSPQGAFQPQHF | TGTGCCAGTAGTCCCCAGGGGGCCTTTCAGCCCCAGCATTTT
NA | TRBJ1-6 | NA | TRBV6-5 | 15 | CASSYEGSGNSPLHF | TGTGCCAGCAGTTACGAGGGAAGCGGAAATTCACCCCTCCACTTT
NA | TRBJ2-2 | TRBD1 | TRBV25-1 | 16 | CASSERQGAITGELFF | TGTGCCAGCAGTGAAAGGCAGGGGGCAATCACCGGGGAGCTGTTTTTT
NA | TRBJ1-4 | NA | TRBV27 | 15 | CASSFRRVSNEKLFF | TGTGCCAGCAGTTTTCGGAGGGTCTCTAATGAAAAACTGTTTTTT
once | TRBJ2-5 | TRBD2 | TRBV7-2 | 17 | CASSFPGGRAGGGSQYF | TGTGCCAGCAGCTTCCCAGGAGGCCGAGCGGGAGGGGGTTCCCAGTACTTC
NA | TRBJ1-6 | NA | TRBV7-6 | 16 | CASSLDVGVANSPLHF | TGTGCCAGCAGCTTAGATGTGGGAGTTGCTAATTCACCCCTCCACTTT
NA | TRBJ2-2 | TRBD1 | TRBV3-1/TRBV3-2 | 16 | CASSLRTGARTGELFF | TGTGCCAGCAGCCTCCGGACAGGCGCCCGCACCGGGGAGCTGTTTTTT
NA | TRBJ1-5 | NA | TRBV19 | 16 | CASSIVPGSSNQPQHF | TGTGCCAGTAGTATAGTTCCAGGCTCGAGCAATCAGCCCCAGCATTTT
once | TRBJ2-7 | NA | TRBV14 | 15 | CASSQGQQPPYEQYF | TGTGCCAGCAGCCAAGGACAGCAACCCCCCTACGAGCAGTACTTC
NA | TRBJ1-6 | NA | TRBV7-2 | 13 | CASSLSRNSPLHF | TGTGCCAGCAGCTTATCCCGGAATTCACCCCTCCACTTT
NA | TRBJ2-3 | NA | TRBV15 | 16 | CATSRDHGGGRDTQYF | TGTGCCACCAGCAGAGATCATGGCGGAGGGCGGGATACGCAGTATTTT